This is a list of T cell receptor beta chains from one sample in a study of immune evolution from preneoplasia to lung adenocarcinoma. Profiling relied on immunoSEQ multiplex PCR, and the TCRdb table lists in-frame clones only, not all of them. The sample shows several thousand clones, more than 75% of them seen only once. Sequenced material: FFPE lung adenocarcinoma in situ tissue. Every receptor here comes from a person aged 70 to 85 with lung adenocarcinoma. Both conserved end residues are part of each CDR3. The order of the fields is D gene, V gene, clone size, J gene, CDR3 protein, CDR3 DNA. The D gene is left open where the match is weak. A row's size may be missing; if present it is once, few, many or a size class.

d_call: NA; v_call: TRBV18; clone_size: NA; j_call: TRBJ2-7; cdr3_aa: CASSPDGGMHEQYF; cdr3_nt: TGTGCCAGCTCACCAGATGGGGGAATGCACGAGCAGTACTTC
d_call: TRBD1; v_call: TRBV11-2; clone_size: NA; j_call: TRBJ2-2; cdr3_aa: CASSTGTGAAGELFF; cdr3_nt: TGTGCCAGCAGCACCGGGACAGGGGCTGCCGGGGAGCTGTTTTTT
d_call: TRBD1; v_call: TRBV6-5; clone_size: NA; j_call: TRBJ1-6; cdr3_aa: CASSYGQGNSPLHF; cdr3_nt: TGTGCCAGCAGTTATGGACAGGGTAATTCACCCCTCCACTTT
d_call: TRBD2; v_call: TRBV5-1; clone_size: NA; j_call: TRBJ2-5; cdr3_aa: CASSSGLAMETQYF; cdr3_nt: TGCGCCAGCAGCTCTGGACTAGCGATGGAGACCCAGTACTTC
d_call: TRBD2; v_call: TRBV12-5; clone_size: once; j_call: TRBJ2-2; cdr3_aa: CASGLSGRVPNTGELFF; cdr3_nt: TGTGCTAGTGGTTTAAGCGGGAGAGTTCCAAACACCGGGGAGCTGTTTTTT
d_call: TRBD1; v_call: TRBV29-1; clone_size: NA; j_call: TRBJ1-5; cdr3_aa: CSVVGTGDQPQHF; cdr3_nt: TGCAGCGTCGTCGGGACAGGGGATCAGCCCCAGCATTTT
d_call: NA; v_call: TRBV7-8; clone_size: once; j_call: TRBJ1-2; cdr3_aa: CASSPQGRDYGYTF; cdr3_nt: TGTGCCAGCAGCCCACAGGGAAGAGACTATGGCTACACCTTC
d_call: NA; v_call: TRBV19; clone_size: NA; j_call: TRBJ2-3; cdr3_aa: CASSTRGRGTTDTQYF; cdr3_nt: TGTGCCAGTAGTACTCGGGGCAGAGGGACCACAGATACGCAGTATTTT
d_call: NA; v_call: TRBV19; clone_size: NA; j_call: TRBJ2-7; cdr3_aa: CASKGVNYEQYF; cdr3_nt: TGTGCCAGTAAGGGGGTAAACTACGAGCAGTACTTC
d_call: NA; v_call: TRBV19; clone_size: NA; j_call: TRBJ2-3; cdr3_aa: CASSAVGRPSTDTQYF; cdr3_nt: TGTGCCAGTAGTGCCGTTGGGCGGCCTAGCACAGATACGCAGTATTTT
d_call: NA; v_call: TRBV11-3; clone_size: NA; j_call: TRBJ1-6; cdr3_aa: CASSPVVWDSPLHF; cdr3_nt: TGTGCCAGCAGCCCGGTGGTTTGGGATTCACCCCTCCACTTT
d_call: NA; v_call: TRBV10-1; clone_size: large; j_call: TRBJ2-7; cdr3_aa: CASRPQGSYEQYF; cdr3_nt: TGCGCCAGCCGGCCGCAGGGGTCCTACGAGCAGTACTTC
d_call: TRBD2; v_call: TRBV5-1; clone_size: NA; j_call: TRBJ2-1; cdr3_aa: CASSGGLAAYNEQFF; cdr3_nt: TGCGCCAGCAGCGGGGGACTAGCGGCCTACAATGAGCAGTTCTTC
d_call: TRBD2; v_call: TRBV15; clone_size: few; j_call: TRBJ2-1; cdr3_aa: CATSRTLAGGTPPSYNEQFF; cdr3_nt: TGTGCCACCAGCAGAACACTAGCGGGAGGGACGCCCCCCTCCTACAATGAGCAGTTCTTC
d_call: NA; v_call: TRBV19; clone_size: few; j_call: TRBJ1-6; cdr3_aa: CASSIDPFLTDPLHF; cdr3_nt: TGTGCCAGTAGTATAGATCCCTTCTTGACCGACCCCCTCCACTTT
d_call: NA; v_call: TRBV7-6; clone_size: NA; j_call: TRBJ2-3; cdr3_aa: CASSRRGQSTDTQYF; cdr3_nt: TGTGCCAGCAGCAGACGCGGACAGAGCACAGATACGCAGTATTTT
d_call: TRBD1; v_call: TRBV19; clone_size: few; j_call: TRBJ2-3; cdr3_aa: CASGVRTGSTDTQYF; cdr3_nt: TGTGCCAGCGGTGTGAGGACAGGGAGCACAGATACGCAGTATTTT
d_call: NA; v_call: TRBV28; clone_size: NA; j_call: TRBJ1-6; cdr3_aa: CASSSLLGESSPLHF; cdr3_nt: TGTGCCAGCAGTTCCCTGTTGGGGGAAAGTTCACCCCTCCACTTT
d_call: NA; v_call: TRBV30; clone_size: NA; j_call: TRBJ1-2; cdr3_aa: CAWISGGGFYGYTF; cdr3_nt: TGTGCCTGGATTTCGGGCGGGGGCTTCTATGGCTACACCTTC
d_call: TRBD2; v_call: TRBV4-1; clone_size: NA; j_call: TRBJ2-2; cdr3_aa: CASSHHGTSGGGTGELFF; cdr3_nt: TGCGCCAGCAGCCACCACGGGACTAGCGGGGGGGGAACCGGGGAGCTGTTTTTT
d_call: NA; v_call: TRBV7-3; clone_size: NA; j_call: TRBJ2-2; cdr3_aa: CASSSQGLGELFF; cdr3_nt: TGTGCCAGCAGCTCACAGGGTCTTGGGGAGCTGTTTTTT
d_call: NA; v_call: TRBV27; clone_size: NA; j_call: TRBJ2-4; cdr3_aa: CASSLIGKAKNIQYF; cdr3_nt: TGTGCCAGCAGTTTGATAGGGAAGGCCAAAAACATTCAGTACTTC
d_call: TRBD2; v_call: TRBV2; clone_size: few; j_call: TRBJ2-7; cdr3_aa: CASSEEASGALEQYF; cdr3_nt: TGTGCCAGCAGTGAAGAGGCTAGCGGGGCTCTCGAGCAGTACTTC
d_call: NA; v_call: TRBV11-3; clone_size: NA; j_call: TRBJ2-7; cdr3_aa: CASSPRTEYEQYF; cdr3_nt: TGTGCCAGCAGCCCCCGGACAGAATACGAGCAGTACTTC
d_call: NA; v_call: TRBV28; clone_size: NA; j_call: TRBJ2-7; cdr3_aa: CASRSSFYEQYF; cdr3_nt: TGTGCCAGCAGGTCATCGTTCTACGAGCAGTACTTC
d_call: TRBD2; v_call: TRBV5-5; clone_size: NA; j_call: TRBJ2-3; cdr3_aa: CASSLGAGVGVRADTQYF; cdr3_nt: TGTGCCAGCAGCTTGGGGGCGGGAGTCGGGGTTCGCGCAGATACGCAGTATTTT
d_call: NA; v_call: TRBV6-1; clone_size: NA; j_call: TRBJ2-7; cdr3_aa: CASSERVERQNYEQYF; cdr3_nt: TGTGCCAGCAGTGAAAGGGTTGAGCGGCAGAACTACGAGCAGTACTTC
d_call: NA; v_call: TRBV29-1; clone_size: NA; j_call: TRBJ1-4; cdr3_aa: CSVQGGARGEKLFF; cdr3_nt: TGCAGCGTCCAAGGGGGGGCCCGGGGTGAAAAACTGTTTTTT
d_call: NA; v_call: TRBV5-1; clone_size: NA; j_call: TRBJ1-3; cdr3_aa: CASSFGGRDGNTIYF; cdr3_nt: TGCGCCAGCAGCTTTGGGGGGCGCGACGGAAACACCATATATTTT
d_call: NA; v_call: TRBV11-2; clone_size: once; j_call: TRBJ2-5; cdr3_aa: CASSTGETQYF; cdr3_nt: TGTGCCAGCAGCACCGGAGAGACCCAGTACTTC
d_call: TRBD2; v_call: TRBV5-4; clone_size: NA; j_call: TRBJ2-3; cdr3_aa: CASSWGLATSTDTQYF; cdr3_nt: TGTGCCAGCAGCTGGGGACTAGCGACTAGCACAGATACGCAGTATTTT
d_call: NA; v_call: TRBV28; clone_size: NA; j_call: TRBJ2-1; cdr3_aa: CASSSTAQNEQFF; cdr3_nt: TGTGCCAGCAGCTCGACAGCGCAGAATGAGCAGTTCTTC
d_call: TRBD2; v_call: TRBV7-8; clone_size: NA; j_call: TRBJ2-1; cdr3_aa: CASSLGTSPNEQFF; cdr3_nt: TGTGCCAGCAGCCTCGGGACTAGTCCCAATGAGCAGTTCTTC
d_call: NA; v_call: TRBV2; clone_size: NA; j_call: TRBJ2-2; cdr3_aa: CASSESRDRRTGELFF; cdr3_nt: TGTGCCAGCAGTGAGAGCAGGGACCGAAGGACCGGGGAGCTGTTTTTT
d_call: NA; v_call: TRBV6-5; clone_size: few; j_call: TRBJ2-7; cdr3_aa: CASSFTSPVREQYF; cdr3_nt: TGTGCCAGCAGTTTCACTTCCCCGGTTCGCGAGCAGTACTTC
d_call: TRBD1; v_call: TRBV7-3; clone_size: NA; j_call: TRBJ1-6; cdr3_aa: CASSQGGTAYNSPLHF; cdr3_nt: TGTGCCAGCAGCCAGGGAGGGACAGCATATAATTCACCCCTCCACTTT
d_call: NA; v_call: TRBV18; clone_size: large; j_call: TRBJ1-2; cdr3_aa: CASSSIPPQGGSANYGYTF; cdr3_nt: TGTGCCAGCTCGTCAATCCCACCACAGGGAGGATCCGCTAACTATGGCTACACCTTC
d_call: TRBD1; v_call: TRBV28; clone_size: NA; j_call: TRBJ1-1; cdr3_aa: CASSLLGTEEAFF; cdr3_nt: TGTGCCAGCAGTTTACTAGGGACAGAGGAAGCTTTCTTT
d_call: TRBD2; v_call: TRBV6-5; clone_size: NA; j_call: TRBJ2-1; cdr3_aa: CASSARRAGYNEQFF; cdr3_nt: TGTGCCAGCAGTGCCCGAAGAGCGGGATACAATGAGCAGTTCTTC
d_call: NA; v_call: TRBV5-1; clone_size: NA; j_call: TRBJ2-2; cdr3_aa: CASNDLRTGELFF; cdr3_nt: TGCGCCAGCAATGACCTTAGGACCGGGGAGCTGTTTTTT
d_call: TRBD1; v_call: TRBV5-1; clone_size: NA; j_call: TRBJ2-7; cdr3_aa: CASSSGTAYSYEQYF; cdr3_nt: TGCGCCAGCAGCTCCGGGACAGCCTACTCCTACGAGCAGTACTTC
d_call: NA; v_call: TRBV7-9; clone_size: NA; j_call: TRBJ2-7; cdr3_aa: CASSLASNEQYF; cdr3_nt: TGTGCCAGCAGCTTAGCGTCGAACGAGCAGTACTTC
d_call: NA; v_call: TRBV28; clone_size: NA; j_call: TRBJ2-1; cdr3_aa: CASSSPGGGGNNEQFF; cdr3_nt: TGTGCCAGCAGTTCCCCAGGAGGAGGGGGGAACAATGAGCAGTTCTTC
d_call: NA; v_call: TRBV7-9; clone_size: once; j_call: TRBJ2-5; cdr3_aa: CASSLGGRANAQETQYF; cdr3_nt: TGTGCCAGCAGCTTAGGGGGCAGGGCGAATGCTCAAGAGACCCAGTACTTC
d_call: NA; v_call: TRBV5-6; clone_size: once; j_call: TRBJ2-1; cdr3_aa: CASSLFRLPYNEQFF; cdr3_nt: TGTGCCAGCAGCTTGTTCCGGCTGCCCTACAATGAGCAGTTCTTC
d_call: TRBD1; v_call: TRBV19; clone_size: NA; j_call: TRBJ2-3; cdr3_aa: CATRQGAADTQYF; cdr3_nt: TGTGCCACCAGACAGGGCGCTGCGGATACGCAGTATTTT
d_call: NA; v_call: TRBV7-8; clone_size: NA; j_call: TRBJ2-6; cdr3_aa: CASSFPASGANVLTF; cdr3_nt: TGTGCCAGCAGCTTTCCGGCCTCTGGGGCCAACGTCCTGACTTTC
d_call: NA; v_call: TRBV2; clone_size: NA; j_call: TRBJ2-7; cdr3_aa: CASSESSGRYEQYF; cdr3_nt: TGTGCCAGCAGTGAAAGCAGCGGGCGTTACGAGCAGTACTTC
d_call: NA; v_call: TRBV10-2; clone_size: NA; j_call: TRBJ1-5; cdr3_aa: CASSEGQGYQPQHF; cdr3_nt: TGCGCCAGCAGTGAGGGGCAGGGCTATCAGCCCCAGCATTTT
d_call: TRBD1; v_call: TRBV14; clone_size: NA; j_call: TRBJ1-2; cdr3_aa: CASSRDRGPSGYTF; cdr3_nt: TGTGCCAGCAGCCGGGACAGGGGCCCCTCTGGCTACACCTTC
d_call: NA; v_call: TRBV11-3; clone_size: NA; j_call: TRBJ2-1; cdr3_aa: CASMGGPTGNEQFF; cdr3_nt: TGTGCCAGCATGGGGGGGCCAACGGGCAATGAGCAGTTCTTC
d_call: NA; v_call: TRBV29-1; clone_size: NA; j_call: TRBJ2-7; cdr3_aa: CSVERTPYEQYF; cdr3_nt: TGCAGCGTTGAAAGGACTCCCTACGAGCAGTACTTC
d_call: NA; v_call: TRBV30; clone_size: NA; j_call: TRBJ1-3; cdr3_aa: CAWSAARTSGNTIYF; cdr3_nt: TGTGCCTGGAGTGCCGCGCGGACTTCTGGAAACACCATATATTTT